What follows describes a single TCR beta chain. Using immunoSEQ multiplex PCR, the repertoire was profiled, and TCRdb retains in-frame clones only, with some absent. Among some 110,000 clones listed, over 80% were seen once. This specimen comes from a study of blood T cell repertoires in COVID-19. The CDR3 loop spans 14 amino acids. The V segment lost 3 bases and the J segment 7 bases; nucleotides outside the gene matches: 4. Germline V gene lookup returns CDR1 MGHRA and CDR2 YSYEKL. The TCR sequence derives from a man aged 50 to 60 with acute or convalescent COVID-19. Sequencing was done on a sample of peripheral blood. The V and J genes are TRBV4-1 and TRBJ2-1, with 9 bases that match TRBD2. The DNA for the CDR3 is TGCGCCAGCAGCCAGGGACTAGCAAGGAATGAGCAGTTCTTC. Its translation is CASSQGLARNEQFF.